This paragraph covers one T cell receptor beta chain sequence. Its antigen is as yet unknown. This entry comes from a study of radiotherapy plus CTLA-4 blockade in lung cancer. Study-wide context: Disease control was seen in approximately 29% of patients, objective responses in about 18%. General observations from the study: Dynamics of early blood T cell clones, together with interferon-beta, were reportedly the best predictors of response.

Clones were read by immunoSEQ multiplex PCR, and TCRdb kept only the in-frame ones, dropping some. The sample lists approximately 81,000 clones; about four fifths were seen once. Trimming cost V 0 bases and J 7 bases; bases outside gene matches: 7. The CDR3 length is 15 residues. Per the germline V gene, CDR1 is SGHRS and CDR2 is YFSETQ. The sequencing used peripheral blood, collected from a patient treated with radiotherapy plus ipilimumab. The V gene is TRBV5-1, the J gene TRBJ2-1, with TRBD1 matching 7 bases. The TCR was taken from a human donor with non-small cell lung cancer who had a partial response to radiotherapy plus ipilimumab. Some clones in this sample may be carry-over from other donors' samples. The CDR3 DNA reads TGCGCCAGCAGCTTGGCACAGGGGCTCAAGAATGAGCAGTTCTTC. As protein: CASSLAQGLKNEQFF.